The clone carrying this T cell receptor (beta chain) was observed a handful of times. Its antigen is still unknown. The record originates from a study of blood T cells in healthy people across ages. The trim removed 4 bases at V and 5 bases at J, leaving 9 bases unmatched. The CDR3 spans 15 residues. CDR1 and CDR2 from the germline V gene are MNHNS and SASEGT. Study findings and constraints: Per-million-T-cell TCR beta diversity fell roughly linearly with age.

Around 10 milliliters of peripheral blood were drawn from each donor. Primers used in a second PCR of about 6 to 11 cycles were a sample-barcoded 5' primer and a J-beta primer mix. Each TCR beta cDNA got a 12-nucleotide random molecular identifier. TCRdb processed the 5' RACE reads anew with MiXCR; each CDR3 protein has one entry. The sample carries 550,000 to 800,000 distinct CDR3 sequences, 21% recorded once. The rearrangement joins TRBV6-1 to TRBJ1-1; 8 positions match TRBD1. The material sequenced was blood. This clonotype was obtained from a man between 65 and 85 years old in good health. The CDR3 sequence is CASSAAPTGVTEAFF. The CDR3 DNA is TGTGCCAGCAGTGCTGCCCCGACAGGGGTGACTGAAGCTTTCTTT.